Listed here are 3 T cell receptor beta chains from one sample, sequenced in a study of Tregs in tolerant kidney transplant recipients. Recipients received nonmyeloablative bone marrow transplants from related graft donors, with transient mixed chimerism. Profiling relied on immunoSEQ multiplex PCR, and the TCRdb table lists in-frame clones only, not all of them. This sample lists 25,000 to 40,000 clones; its ten largest clones have less than 2%. Sequenced here: CD4+ T cells from blood (PBMCs), sampled 24 months after the transplant. The source is a human patient who received a combined kidney and bone marrow transplant. Certain T cells may be donor cells from the graft.

As to this clone: The read halts 3 residues ahead of the CDR3 end, with the missing end drawn from the germline J gene. V is TRBV5-4 and J is TRBJ1-1; TRBD1 is a possible D gene (6 bases). There are 13 residues in the CDR3. From germline, CDR1 is SGHNT and CDR2 YYREEE (reference sequence). Trimming took 2 bases from V and 5 from J, leaving 10 bases between them. The CDR3 protein is CASSFAGVTEAFF. Partial CDR3 DNA: TGTGCCAGCAGCTTCGCAGGGGTTACTGAA.

Turning to this clone: The DNA ends 3 residues before the CDR3 does, and the rest of the CDR3 is filled in from the germline J gene. This chain joins TRBV7-2 and TRBJ2-7, with TRBD2 identical over 7 bases. V lost 5 bases, J lost 4 bases, and 11 bases stayed unmatched. CDR3 size: 15 residues. CDR1 is SGHTA, CDR2 FQGNSA, per germline. Partial CDR3 DNA: TGTGCCAGCAGCATAAGGACTAGGGCAGTTTACGAG. This gives the protein CASSIRTRAVYE. The whole CDR3 protein is CASSIRTRAVYEQYF.

This CDR3 reads CASRVGQGRGQPQHF. The CDR3 bases that were read are TGTGCCAGTAGGGTTGGACAGGGAAGGGGTCAGCCC. This rearrangement joins TRBV19 to TRBJ1-5; 8 bases are shared with TRBD1. The read halts 3 residues ahead of the CDR3 end, with the missing end drawn from the germline J gene. The J segment lost 6 bases and the V segment lost 6 bases, leaving 10 bases of the junction unmatched. Germline loops: CDR1 LNHDA, CDR2 SQIVND (reference sequence). The CDR3 runs 15 residues.